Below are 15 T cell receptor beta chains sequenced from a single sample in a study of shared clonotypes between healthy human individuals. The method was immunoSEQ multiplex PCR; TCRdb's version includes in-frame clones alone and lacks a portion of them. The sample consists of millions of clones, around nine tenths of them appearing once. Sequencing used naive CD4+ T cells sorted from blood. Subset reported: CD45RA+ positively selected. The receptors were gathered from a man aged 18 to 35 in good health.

For the CDR3, the DNA is TGTGCCACCAGCCCTTCTCCAGGGAGGTCAGCGGAAAAACTGTTTTTT. It codes for CATSPSPGRSAEKLFF. The V call is TRBV15, the J call TRBJ1-4; D perhaps matches TRBD1 (5 bases). This CDR3 region has 16 residues. In germline, CDR1 is LNHNV, CDR2 YYDKDF (reference sequence). The V end lost 5 bases, the J end lost 8 bases, and 21 bases lay between the germline ends.

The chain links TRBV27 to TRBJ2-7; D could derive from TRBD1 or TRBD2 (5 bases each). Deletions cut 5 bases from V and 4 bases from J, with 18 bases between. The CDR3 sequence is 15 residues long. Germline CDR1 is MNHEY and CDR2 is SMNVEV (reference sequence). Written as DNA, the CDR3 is TGTGCCAGCAGTCCCGGATCGGGACCTCGTTACGAGCAGTACTTC. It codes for CASSPGSGPRYEQYF.

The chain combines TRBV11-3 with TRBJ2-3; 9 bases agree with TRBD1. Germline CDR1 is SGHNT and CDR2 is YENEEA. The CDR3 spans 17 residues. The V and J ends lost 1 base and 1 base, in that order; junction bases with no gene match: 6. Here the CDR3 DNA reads TGTGCCAGCAGCTTAGGGGACAGGGCTGAGGGCACAGATACGCAGTATTTT. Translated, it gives CASSLGDRAEGTDTQYF.

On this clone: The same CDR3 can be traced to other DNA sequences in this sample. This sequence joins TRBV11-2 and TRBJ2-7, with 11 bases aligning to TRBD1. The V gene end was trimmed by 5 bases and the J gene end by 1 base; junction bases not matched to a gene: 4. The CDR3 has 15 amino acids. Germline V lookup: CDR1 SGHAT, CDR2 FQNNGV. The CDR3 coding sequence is TGTGCCAGCAGCATCGGGACAGGGGGATCCTACGAGCAGTACTTC. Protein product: CASSIGTGGSYEQYF.

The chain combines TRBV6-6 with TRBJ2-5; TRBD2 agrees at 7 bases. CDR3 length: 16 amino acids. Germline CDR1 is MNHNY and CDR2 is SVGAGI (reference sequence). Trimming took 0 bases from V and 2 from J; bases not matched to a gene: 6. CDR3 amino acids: CASSYSSGVPQETQYF. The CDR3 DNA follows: TGTGCCAGCAGTTACTCAAGCGGGGTACCTCAAGAGACCCAGTACTTC.

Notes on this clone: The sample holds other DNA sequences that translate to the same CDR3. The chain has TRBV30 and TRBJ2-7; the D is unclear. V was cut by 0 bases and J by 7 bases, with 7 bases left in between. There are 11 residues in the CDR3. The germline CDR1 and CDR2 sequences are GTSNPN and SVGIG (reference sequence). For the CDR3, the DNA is TGTGCCTGGAGTGTAGTTCGGGAGCAGTACTTC. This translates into CAWSVVREQYF.

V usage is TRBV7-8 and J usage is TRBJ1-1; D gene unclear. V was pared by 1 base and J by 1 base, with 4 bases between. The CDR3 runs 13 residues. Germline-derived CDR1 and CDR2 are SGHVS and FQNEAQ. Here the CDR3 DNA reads TGTGCCAGCAGCTTAGTGGCGAACACTGAAGCTTTCTTT. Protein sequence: CASSLVANTEAFF.

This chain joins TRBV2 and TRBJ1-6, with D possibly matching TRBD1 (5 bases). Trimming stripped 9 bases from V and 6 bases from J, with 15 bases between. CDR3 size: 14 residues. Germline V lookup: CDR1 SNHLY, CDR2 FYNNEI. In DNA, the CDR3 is TGTGCCAGAGGGACGGCTAAGGTTAATTCACCCCTCCACTTT. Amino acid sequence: CARGTAKVNSPLHF.

The DNA for the CDR3 is TGCGCCAGCAGCCAGGGGCATAGCGGGGCCCAGGTCTATGAGCAGTTCTTC. This sequence encodes CASSQGHSGAQVYEQFF. The genes are TRBV4-1 and TRBJ2-1; 8 positions agree with TRBD2. With V trimmed by 3 bases and J by 8 bases, 15 bases remained unmatched. Germline assignment: CDR1 MGHRA and CDR2 YSYEKL. The CDR3 consists of 17 residues.

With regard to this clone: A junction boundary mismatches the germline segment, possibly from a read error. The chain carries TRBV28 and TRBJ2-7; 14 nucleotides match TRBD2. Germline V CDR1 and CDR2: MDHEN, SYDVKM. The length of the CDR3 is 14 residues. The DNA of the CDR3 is TGTGCCAGCAGCTCGGGACTAGCGGGGGCCCCTGAGGACTTC. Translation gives CASSSGLAGAPEDF.

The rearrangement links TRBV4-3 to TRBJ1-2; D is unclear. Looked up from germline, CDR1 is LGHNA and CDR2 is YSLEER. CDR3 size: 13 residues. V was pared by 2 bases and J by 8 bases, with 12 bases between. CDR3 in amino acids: CASSQTDYRGYTF. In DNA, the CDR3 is TGCGCCAGCAGCCAAACCGACTACCGGGGCTACACCTTC.

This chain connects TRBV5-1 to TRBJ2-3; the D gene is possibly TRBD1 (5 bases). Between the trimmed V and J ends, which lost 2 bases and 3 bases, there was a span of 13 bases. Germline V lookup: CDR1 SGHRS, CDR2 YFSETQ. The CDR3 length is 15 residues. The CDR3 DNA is TGCGCCAGCAGCTTCGGAGACAGCCAGACAGATACGCAGTATTTT. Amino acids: CASSFGDSQTDTQYF.

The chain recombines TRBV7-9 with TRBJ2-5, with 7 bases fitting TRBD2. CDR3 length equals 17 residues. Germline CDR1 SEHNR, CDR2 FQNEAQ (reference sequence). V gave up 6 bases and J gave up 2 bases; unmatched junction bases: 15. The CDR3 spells CASRDKTGGGGQETQYF. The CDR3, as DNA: TGTGCCAGCAGGGACAAAACAGGCGGCGGGGGTCAAGAGACCCAGTACTTC.

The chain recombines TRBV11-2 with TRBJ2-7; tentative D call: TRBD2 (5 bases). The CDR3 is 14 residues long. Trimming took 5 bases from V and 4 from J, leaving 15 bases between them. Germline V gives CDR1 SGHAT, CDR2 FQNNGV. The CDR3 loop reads CASSPLLVGYEQYF. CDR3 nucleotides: TGTGCCAGCAGCCCACTACTAGTAGGGTACGAGCAGTACTTC.

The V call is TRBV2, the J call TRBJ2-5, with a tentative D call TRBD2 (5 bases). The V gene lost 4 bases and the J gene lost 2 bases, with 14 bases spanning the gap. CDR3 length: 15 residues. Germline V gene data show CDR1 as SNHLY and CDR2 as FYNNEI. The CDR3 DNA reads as TGTGCCAGCAGTGCTAGGGCGGGTGCTCAAGAGACCCAGTACTTC. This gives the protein CASSARAGAQETQYF. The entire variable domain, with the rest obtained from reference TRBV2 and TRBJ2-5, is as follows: EPEVTQTPSHQVTQMGQEVILRCVPISNHLYFYWYRQILGQKVEFLVSFYNNEISEKSEIFDDQFSVERPDGSNFTLKIRSTKLEDSAMYFCASSARAGAQETQYFGPGTRLLVL.